This T cell receptor beta chain was identified during a study of identical twins. After template switching added a universal primer site, the resulting cDNA carried unique molecular identifiers. TCRdb ran MiXCR on the 5' RACE reads and lists one entry per CDR3 protein. Counted here are approximately 500,000 distinct CDR3 sequences, 15% occurring once; the ten biggest clones make up roughly 0.43%. Study findings and constraints: Beta clonotypes that were abundant in cord blood contained fewer insertions, a pattern absent from memory repertoires.

Worth noting for this clonotype: What it recognizes is unknown.

The same sample was also studied in work on yellow fever vaccine responses in identical twins.

Sequences were obtained from CD4+ T cells sorted from blood. The TCR was taken from a woman aged 18-29 years in good health.

CDR3 nucleotides: TGTGCCAGCAGCTTGGGCTTCTACGAGCAGTACTTC. Amino acids: CASSLGFYEQYF. The chain uses TRBV5-5 and TRBJ2-7, with D unresolved. The germline V gene has CDR1 SGHKS and CDR2 YYEKEE (reference sequence). CDR3 length: 12 residues. V shed 0 bases and J shed 3 bases, with 4 bases lying between them.